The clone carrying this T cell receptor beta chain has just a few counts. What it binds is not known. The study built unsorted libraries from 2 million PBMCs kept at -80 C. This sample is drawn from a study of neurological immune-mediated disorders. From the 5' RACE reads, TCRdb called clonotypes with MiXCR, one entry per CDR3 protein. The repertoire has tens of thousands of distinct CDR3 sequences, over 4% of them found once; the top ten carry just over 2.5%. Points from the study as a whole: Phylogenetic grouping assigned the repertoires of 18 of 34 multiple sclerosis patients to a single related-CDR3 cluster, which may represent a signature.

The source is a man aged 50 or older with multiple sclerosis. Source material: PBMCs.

CDR3 region: CRIAGGQNEQFF. The CDR3 coding sequence is TGCAGAATAGCGGGGGGGCAAAATGAGCAGTTCTTC. The chain is built from TRBV20-1 and TRBJ2-1; TRBD2 matches at 11 bases. The CDR3 covers 12 residues. Germline CDR1 DFQATT, CDR2 SNEGSKA (reference sequence).